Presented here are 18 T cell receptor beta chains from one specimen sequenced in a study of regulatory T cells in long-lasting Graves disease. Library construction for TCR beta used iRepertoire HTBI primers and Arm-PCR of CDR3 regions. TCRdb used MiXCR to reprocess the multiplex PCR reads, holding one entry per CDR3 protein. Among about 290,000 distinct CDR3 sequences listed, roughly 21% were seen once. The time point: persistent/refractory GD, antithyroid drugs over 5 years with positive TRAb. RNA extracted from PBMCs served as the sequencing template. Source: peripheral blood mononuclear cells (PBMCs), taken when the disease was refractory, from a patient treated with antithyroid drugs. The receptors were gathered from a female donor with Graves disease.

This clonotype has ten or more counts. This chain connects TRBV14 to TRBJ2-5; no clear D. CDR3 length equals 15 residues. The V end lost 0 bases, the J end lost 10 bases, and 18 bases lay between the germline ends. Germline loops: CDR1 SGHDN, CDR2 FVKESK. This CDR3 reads CASSQDAYVGVGQYF. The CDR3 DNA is TGTGCCAGCAGCCAAGATGCGTACGTCGGTGTGGGCCAGTACTTC.

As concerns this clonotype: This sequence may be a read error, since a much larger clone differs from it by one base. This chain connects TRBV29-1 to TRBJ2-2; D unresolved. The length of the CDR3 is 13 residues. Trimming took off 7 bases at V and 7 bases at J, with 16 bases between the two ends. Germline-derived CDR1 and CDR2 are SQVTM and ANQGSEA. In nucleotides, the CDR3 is TGCAGCGCTGTCCACCCCAAGGGCGGGGAGCTGTTTTTT. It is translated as CSAVHPKGGELFF.

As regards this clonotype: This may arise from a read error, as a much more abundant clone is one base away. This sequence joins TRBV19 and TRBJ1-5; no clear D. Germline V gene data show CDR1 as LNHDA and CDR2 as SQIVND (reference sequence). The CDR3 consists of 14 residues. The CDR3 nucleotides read TGTGCCAGTCAAAGCGGGTTTTTAAATCAGTCCCAGCATTTT. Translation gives CASQSGFLNQSQHF.

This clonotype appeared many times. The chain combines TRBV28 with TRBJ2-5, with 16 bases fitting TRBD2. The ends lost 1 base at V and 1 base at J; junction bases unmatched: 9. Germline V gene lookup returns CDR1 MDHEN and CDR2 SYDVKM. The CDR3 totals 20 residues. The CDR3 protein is CASSLSSPGLAGGPQETQYF. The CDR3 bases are TGTGCCAGCAGTTTATCCAGCCCGGGACTAGCGGGAGGGCCCCAAGAGACCCAGTACTTC.

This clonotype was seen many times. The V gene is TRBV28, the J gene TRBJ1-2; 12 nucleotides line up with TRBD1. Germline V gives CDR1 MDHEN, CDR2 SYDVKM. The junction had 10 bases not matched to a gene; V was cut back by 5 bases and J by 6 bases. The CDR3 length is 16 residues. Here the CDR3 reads CASSPNRDRGRDGYTF. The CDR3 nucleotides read TGTGCCAGCAGTCCCAACCGGGACAGGGGGCGGGATGGCTACACCTTC.

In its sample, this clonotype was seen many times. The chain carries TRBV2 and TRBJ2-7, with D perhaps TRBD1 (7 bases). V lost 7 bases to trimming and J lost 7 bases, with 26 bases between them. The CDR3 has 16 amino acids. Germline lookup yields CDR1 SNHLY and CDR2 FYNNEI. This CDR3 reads CASTLRRGTDHGEQYF. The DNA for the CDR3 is TGTGCCAGCACCCTACGCCGCGGGACAGACCATGGTGAGCAGTACTTC. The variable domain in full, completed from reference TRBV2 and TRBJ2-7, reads EPEVTQTPSHQVTQMGQEVILRCVPISNHLYFYWYRQILGQKVEFLVSFYNNEISEKSEIFDDQFSVERPDGSNFTLKIRSTKLEDSAMYFCASTLRRGTDHGEQYFGPGTRLTVT.

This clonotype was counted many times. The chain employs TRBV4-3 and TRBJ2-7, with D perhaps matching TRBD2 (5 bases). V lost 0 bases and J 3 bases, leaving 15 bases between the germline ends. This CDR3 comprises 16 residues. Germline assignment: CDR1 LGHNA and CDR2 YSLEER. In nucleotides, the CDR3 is TGCGCCAGCAGCCAAGAGTACGGAGGCGCCGTCTACGAGCAGTACTTC. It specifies CASSQEYGGAVYEQYF.

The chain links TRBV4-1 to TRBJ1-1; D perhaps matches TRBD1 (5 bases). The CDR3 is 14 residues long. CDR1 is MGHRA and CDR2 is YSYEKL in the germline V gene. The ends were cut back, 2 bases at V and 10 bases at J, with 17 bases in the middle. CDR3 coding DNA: TGCGCCAGCAGCCAACCACAGCAACTTGGGGGAGCTTTCTTT. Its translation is CASSQPQQLGGAFF.

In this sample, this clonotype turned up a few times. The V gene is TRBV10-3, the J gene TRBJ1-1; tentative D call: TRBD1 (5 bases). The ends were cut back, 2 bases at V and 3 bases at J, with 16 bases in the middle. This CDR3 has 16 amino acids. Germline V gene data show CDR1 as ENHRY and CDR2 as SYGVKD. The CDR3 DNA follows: TGTGCCATCAGTGAGCCTGGGGCAGGGCGATACACTGAAGCTTTCTTT. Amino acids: CAISEPGAGRYTEAFF.

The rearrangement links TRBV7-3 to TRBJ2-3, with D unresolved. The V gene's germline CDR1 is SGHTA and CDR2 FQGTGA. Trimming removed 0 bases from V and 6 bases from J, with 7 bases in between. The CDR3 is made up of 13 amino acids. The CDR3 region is CASSLTYVDTQYF. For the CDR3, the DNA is TGTGCCAGCAGCTTAACGTACGTGGATACGCAGTATTTT.

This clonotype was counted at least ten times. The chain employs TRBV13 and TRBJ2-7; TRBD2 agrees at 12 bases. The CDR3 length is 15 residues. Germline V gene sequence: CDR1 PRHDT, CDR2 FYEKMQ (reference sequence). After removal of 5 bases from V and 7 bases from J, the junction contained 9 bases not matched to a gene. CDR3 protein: CASSPLTSGSSEQYF. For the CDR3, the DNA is TGTGCCAGCAGCCCCCTGACTAGCGGGAGTTCGGAGCAGTACTTC.

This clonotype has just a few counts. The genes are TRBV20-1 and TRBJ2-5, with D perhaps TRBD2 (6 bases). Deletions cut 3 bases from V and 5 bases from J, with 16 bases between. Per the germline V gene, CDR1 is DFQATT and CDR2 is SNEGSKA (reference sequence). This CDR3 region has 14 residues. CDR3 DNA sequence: TGCAGTGCTAGGGGAGTGCGGGATGCGGAGACCCAGTACTTC. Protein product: CSARGVRDAETQYF.

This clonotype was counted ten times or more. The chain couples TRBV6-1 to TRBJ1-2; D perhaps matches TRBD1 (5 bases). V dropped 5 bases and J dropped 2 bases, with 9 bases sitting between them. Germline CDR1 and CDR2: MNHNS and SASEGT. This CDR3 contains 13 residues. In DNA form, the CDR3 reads TGTGCCAGCAGTCGCGGGACGAACTATGGCTACACCTTC. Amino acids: CASSRGTNYGYTF.

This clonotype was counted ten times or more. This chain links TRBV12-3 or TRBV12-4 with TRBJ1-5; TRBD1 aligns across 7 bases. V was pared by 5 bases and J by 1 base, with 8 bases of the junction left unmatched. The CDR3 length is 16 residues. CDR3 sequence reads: CASSPGGGLSNQPQHF. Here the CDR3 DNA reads TGTGCCAGCAGTCCAGGGGGTGGGCTAAGCAATCAGCCCCAGCATTTT.

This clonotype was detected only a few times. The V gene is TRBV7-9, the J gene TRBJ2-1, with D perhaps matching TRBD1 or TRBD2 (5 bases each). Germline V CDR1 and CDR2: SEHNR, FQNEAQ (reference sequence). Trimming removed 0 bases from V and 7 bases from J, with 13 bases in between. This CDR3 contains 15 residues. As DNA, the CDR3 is TGTGCCAGCAGCTTAGCGCCGGGACCGGGGAATGAGCAGTTCTTC. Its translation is CASSLAPGPGNEQFF.

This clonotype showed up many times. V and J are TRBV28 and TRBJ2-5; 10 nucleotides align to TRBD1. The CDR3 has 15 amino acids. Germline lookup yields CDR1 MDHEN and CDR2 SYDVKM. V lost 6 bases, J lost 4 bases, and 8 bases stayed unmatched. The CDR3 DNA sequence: TGTGCCAGCAGCCCCGGGACAGGGGCTATAGAGACCCAGTACTTC. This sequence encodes CASSPGTGAIETQYF.

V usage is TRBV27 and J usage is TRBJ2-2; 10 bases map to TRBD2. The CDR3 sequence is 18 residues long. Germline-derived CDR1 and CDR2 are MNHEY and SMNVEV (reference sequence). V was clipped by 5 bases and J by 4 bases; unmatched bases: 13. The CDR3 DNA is TGTGCCAGCAGTCCCTCCCTTACTAGCGGGATCGTCACCGGGGAGCTGTTTTTT. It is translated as CASSPSLTSGIVTGELFF.

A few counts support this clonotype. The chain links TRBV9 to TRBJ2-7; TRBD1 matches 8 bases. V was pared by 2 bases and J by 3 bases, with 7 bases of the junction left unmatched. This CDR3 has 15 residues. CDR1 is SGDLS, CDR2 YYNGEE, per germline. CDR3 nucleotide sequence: TGTGCCAGCAGCGTGAGCAGGGGGCTTTACTACGAGCAGTACTTC. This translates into CASSVSRGLYYEQYF.